Below are 30 T cell receptor beta chains sequenced from a single sample in a study of blood T cell repertoires in COVID-19. The repertoire was sequenced with immunoSEQ multiplex PCR; TCRdb's copy has only in-frame clones and lacks some. The sample has tens of thousands of clones, 70% to 90% seen once; the top ten hold around 26%. Sequencing used peripheral blood. Every receptor here comes from a man aged 50 to 59 with active or convalescent COVID-19.

The CDR3 DNA is TGTGCCAGCAGCTTAGCCCTGACAGCCAAAAATCAGCCCCAGCATTTT. Translating gives CASSLALTAKNQPQHF. The rearrangement uses TRBV7-8 and TRBJ1-5, with D possibly being TRBD1 (5 bases). The germline V gene has CDR1 SGHVS and CDR2 FQNEAQ. The CDR3 sequence is 16 residues long. Trimming took off 0 bases at V and 4 bases at J, with 13 bases between the two ends. The full variable domain, in which reference TRBV7-8 and TRBJ1-5 provide the parts outside the CDR3, is GAGVSQSPRYKVAKRGQDVALRCDPISGHVSLFWYQQALGQGPEFLTYFQNEAQLDKSGLPSDRFFAERPEGSVSTLKIQRTQQEDSAVYLCASSLALTAKNQPQHFGDGTRLSIL.

The V gene is TRBV4-1, the J gene TRBJ1-3, with 12 bases lining up with TRBD1. J gave up 2 bases and V 1 base, and 6 bases lay outside the gene matches. The CDR3 contains 18 residues. Germline lookup yields CDR1 MGHRA and CDR2 YSYEKL. CDR3 in DNA: TGCGCCAGCAGCCAAGGTACCCGGGACAGGGGGCCTGGAAACACCATATATTTT. It codes for CASSQGTRDRGPGNTIYF.

In this sample, this clone turned up many times. The chain carries TRBV5-1 and TRBJ1-2; 9 bases agree with TRBD1. CDR1 is SGHRS, CDR2 YFSETQ, per germline. The CDR3 has 13 amino acids. V was clipped by 4 bases and J by 7 bases; unmatched bases: 5. The CDR3 loop reads CASSPGQGSGYTF. DNA of the CDR3: TGCGCCAGCAGCCCCGGACAGGGGAGTGGCTACACCTTC.

The rearrangement joins TRBV30 to TRBJ2-1; D is perhaps TRBD2 (5 bases). Germline CDR1 and CDR2: GTSNPN and SVGIG (reference sequence). The ends were cut back, 0 bases at V and 2 bases at J, with 17 bases in the middle. CDR3 size: 17 residues. CDR3 region: CAWSVPPPGITYNEQFF. The CDR3 DNA reads TGTGCCTGGAGTGTCCCGCCCCCGGGAATTACCTACAATGAGCAGTTCTTC. Full variable domain (outside the CDR3, taken from reference TRBV30 and TRBJ2-1): SQTIHQWPATLVQPVGSPLSLECTVEGTSNPNLYWYRQAAGRGLQLLFYSVGIGQISSEVPQNLSASRPQDRQFILSSKKLLLSDSGFYLCAWSVPPPGITYNEQFFGPGTRLTVL.

The J gene is TRBJ2-7, the V gene TRBV5-6; weak D call: TRBD2 (5 bases). The CDR3 totals 15 residues. Germline V gene data show CDR1 as SGHDT and CDR2 as YYEEEE. The V and J ends lost 2 bases and 0 bases respectively, with 12 bases between them. The CDR3 region has the DNA TGTGCCAGCAGCTTTCCCCGGGGAGTCTCCTACGAGCAGTACTTC. As protein: CASSFPRGVSYEQYF.

The chain has TRBV5-5 and TRBJ1-5; D possibly corresponds to TRBD1 (6 bases). The CDR3 spans 14 residues. The ends were cut back, 5 bases at V and 9 bases at J, with 18 bases in the middle. Germline V gene sequence: CDR1 SGHKS, CDR2 YYEKEE (reference sequence). As DNA, the CDR3 is TGTGCCAGCAGGGTGGGACACCAAGATCGGCCCCAGCATTTT. Its protein is CASRVGHQDRPQHF.

In its sample, this clone was seen once. The V and J genes are TRBV19 and TRBJ2-5, with D possibly being TRBD2 (6 bases). Trimming stripped 6 bases from V and 4 bases from J, with 12 bases between. The CDR3 is 13 amino acids. The germline gives CDR1 LNHDA, CDR2 SQIVND (reference sequence). The CDR3 nucleotides read TGTGCCAGTAGCCCCTTGGGGGGAGAGACCCAGTACTTC. Encoded protein: CASSPLGGETQYF. The full variable domain, with the rest looked up from reference TRBV19 and TRBJ2-5, is DGGITQSPKYLFRKEGQNVTLSCEQNLNHDAMYWYRQDPGQGLRLIYYSQIVNDFQKGDIAEGYSVSREKKESFPLTVTSAQKNPTAFYLCASSPLGGETQYFGPGTRLLVL.

This clone was seen just once. The CDR3 nucleotides are TGTGCCAGCCTTCCGACCAACCGAGGGGGCGAGCAGTACTTC. Its protein is CASLPTNRGGEQYF. V is TRBV18 and J is TRBJ2-7, with D perhaps matching TRBD1 (6 bases). The germline V gene has CDR1 KGHSH and CDR2 LQKENI. The CDR3 length is 14 residues. V dropped 8 bases and J dropped 6 bases, with 20 bases sitting between them.

The chain uses TRBV5-5 and TRBJ1-5; D ambiguous. CDR1 is SGHKS and CDR2 is YYEKEE in the germline V gene (reference sequence). Trimming left V 0 bases short and J 5 bases short, with 6 bases between. This CDR3 has 13 residues. In DNA form, the CDR3 reads TGTGCCAGCAGCTTGGGGAGCGATCAGCCCCAGCATTTT. Translation gives CASSLGSDQPQHF.

This clone was observed a few times. The chain couples TRBV7-8 to TRBJ2-7; perhaps TRBD2 as D (6 bases). The germline V gene has CDR1 SGHVS and CDR2 FQNEAQ. Between the trimmed V and J ends, which lost 2 bases and 2 bases, there was a span of 10 bases. The CDR3 spans 14 residues. This CDR3 reads CASSLFVAAYEQYF. CDR3 DNA: TGTGCCAGCAGCTTATTTGTAGCGGCCTACGAGCAGTACTTC.

This sequence joins TRBV5-6 and TRBJ2-7, with D possibly being TRBD2 (5 bases). CDR3 length: 15 residues. V lost 4 bases to trimming and J lost 7 bases, with 21 bases between them. CDR1 and CDR2 (germline): SGHDT, YYEEEE. CDR3 sequence (DNA): TGTGCCAGCAGCCCGATCGGAATCGACGGGAAGGAGCAGTACTTC. This gives the protein CASSPIGIDGKEQYF.

This chain joins TRBV10-1 and TRBJ2-2, with 7 bases fitting TRBD1. Trimming removed 7 bases from V and 6 bases from J; junction bases left unmatched: 5. This CDR3 contains 13 residues. Germline values: CDR1 WNHNN, CDR2 SYGVQD (reference sequence). In DNA, the CDR3 is TGCGCCAGCAAGGGGACAGACCCCGGGGAGCTGTTTTTT. Residues: CASKGTDPGELFF.

The gene calls are TRBV30 and TRBJ1-5; 9 nucleotides line up with TRBD1. After removal of 1 base from V and 4 bases from J, the junction contained 8 bases not matched to a gene. The CDR3 is 16 residues long. Germline CDR1 is GTSNPN and CDR2 is SVGIG (reference sequence). CDR3 region: CAWSDKGTGPNQPQHF. CDR3 sequence (DNA): TGTGCCTGGAGTGATAAAGGGACAGGGCCGAATCAGCCCCAGCATTTT.

The V gene is TRBV5-5, the J gene TRBJ2-7, with a possible D match to TRBD1 (6 bases). CDR1 is SGHKS, CDR2 YYEKEE, per germline (reference sequence). V was pared by 1 base and J by 3 bases, with 14 bases between. The CDR3 spans 15 residues. The CDR3 loop is CASSLNGGGGYEQYF. DNA of the CDR3: TGTGCCAGCAGCTTGAATGGTGGGGGCGGCTACGAGCAGTACTTC.

The chain recombines TRBV7-9 with TRBJ2-5, with 9 bases that match TRBD2. After removal of 2 bases from V and 3 bases from J, the junction contained 10 bases not matched to a gene. In germline, CDR1 is SEHNR, CDR2 FQNEAQ (reference sequence). This CDR3 is built from 17 residues. CDR3 sequence: CASSLRPLVAGEETQYF. Here the CDR3 DNA reads TGTGCCAGCAGCTTACGCCCCTTGGTAGCGGGAGAAGAGACCCAGTACTTC. Variable domain in full (rest from reference TRBV7-9 and TRBJ2-5): DTGVSQNPRHKITKRGQNVTFRCDPISEHNRLYWYRQTLGQGPEFLTYFQNEAQLEKSRLLSDRFSAERPKGSFSTLEIQRTEQGDSAMYLCASSLRPLVAGEETQYFGPGTRLLVL.

The chain links TRBV11-2 to TRBJ1-2, with D maybe TRBD1 (5 bases). This CDR3 comprises 13 residues. The V end lost 1 base, the J end lost 6 bases, and 9 bases lay between the germline ends. Germline-derived CDR1 and CDR2 are SGHAT and FQNNGV. The CDR3 is CASSLVRGHGYTF. The CDR3 nucleotides read TGTGCCAGCAGCTTAGTAAGGGGCCATGGCTACACCTTC. Filled out from reference TRBV11-2 and TRBJ1-2, the complete variable domain reads EAGVAQSPRYKIIEKRQSVAFWCNPISGHATLYWYQQILGQGPKLLIQFQNNGVVDDSQLPKDRFSAERLKGVDSTLKIQPAKLEDSAVYLCASSLVRGHGYTFGSGTRLTVV.

This chain joins TRBV4-2 and TRBJ1-6; a weak D match, TRBD1 (6 bases). The V gene lost 3 bases and the J gene lost 10 bases, with 16 bases spanning the gap. The CDR3 consists of 15 residues. The germline V gene has CDR1 LGHNA and CDR2 YNFKEQ. This chain's CDR3 is CASSQIGAGESPLHF. The CDR3 coding sequence is TGTGCCAGCAGCCAGATTGGGGCAGGGGAGTCACCCCTCCACTTT.

The J gene is TRBJ2-1, the V gene TRBV7-9; 9 bases are a match to TRBD2. The V and J ends lost 5 bases and 7 bases, in that order; junction bases with no gene match: 6. CDR1 and CDR2 from the germline V gene are SEHNR and FQNEAQ (reference sequence). CDR3 size: 14 residues. The CDR3 bases are TGTGCCAGCAGCCCGTATAGCGGGAGTAATGAGCAGTTCTTC. Protein product: CASSPYSGSNEQFF.

This chain links TRBV6-6 with TRBJ2-2; unclear D gene. The CDR3 totals 12 residues. V was pared by 2 bases and J by 5 bases, with 3 bases between. The V gene's germline CDR1 is MNHNY and CDR2 SVGAGI (reference sequence). DNA for the CDR3: TGTGCCAGCAGTTACCCAACCGGGGAGCTGTTTTTT. The encoded protein is CASSYPTGELFF.

The rearrangement uses TRBV19 and TRBJ2-2; TRBD2 matches at 9 bases. CDR1 and CDR2 (germline): LNHDA, SQIVND (reference sequence). V lost 6 bases, J lost 3 bases, and 2 bases stayed unmatched. This CDR3 has 14 amino acids. In nucleotides, the CDR3 is TGTGCCAGTAGGGGGACTAGCTACACCGGGGAGCTGTTTTTT. Translated, it gives CASRGTSYTGELFF.

The V and J genes are TRBV6-5 and TRBJ2-7; 9 bases are a match to TRBD1. Looked up from germline, CDR1 is MNHEY and CDR2 is SVGAGI. There are 14 residues in the CDR3. V lost 6 bases, J lost 2 bases, and 5 bases stayed unmatched. The DNA of the CDR3 is TGTGCCAGCAGACAGGGGGCTACAGCCTACGAGCAGTACTTC. Its protein is CASRQGATAYEQYF.

The CDR3 spells CASSLNGGNYGYTF. For the CDR3, the DNA is TGTGCCAGCAGCTTAAATGGCGGTAACTATGGCTACACCTTC. The chain is built from TRBV7-2 and TRBJ1-2, with D unclear. CDR1 is SGHTA, CDR2 FQGNSA, per germline. The CDR3 is 14 amino acids. V shed 2 bases and J shed 1 base, with 8 bases lying between them.

This chain uses TRBV28 with TRBJ2-2; 7 bases are a match to TRBD2. Losses at the gene ends were 3 bases for V and 0 bases for J; bases not matched to a gene: 7. CDR1 is MDHEN and CDR2 is SYDVKM in the germline V gene. There are 17 residues in the CDR3. The CDR3 loop is CASSFNGGSANTGELFF. In DNA, the CDR3 is TGTGCCAGCAGTTTCAACGGGGGGTCGGCGAACACCGGGGAGCTGTTTTTT.

The chain carries TRBV2 and TRBJ1-1; 7 nucleotides agree with TRBD1. Germline trimming cut 6 bases from V and 7 bases from J; bases unmatched to any gene: 14. The CDR3 has 15 amino acids. CDR1 is SNHLY, CDR2 FYNNEI, per germline. CDR3 DNA: TGTGCCAGCAGAGGTGATGTTGCAGGGGGTTTTGAAGCTTTCTTT. Translation gives CASRGDVAGGFEAFF.

This clone was seen a few times. V gene TRBV6-2 or TRBV6-3 combines with J gene TRBJ1-2; 9 positions match TRBD1. Germline CDR1 reads MNHEY; CDR2 reads SVGEGT. The CDR3 runs 14 residues. Trimming took 2 bases from V and 11 from J; bases not matched to a gene: 9. The CDR3 region is CASSYVRDREWYTF. The CDR3 DNA reads as TGTGCCAGCAGTTACGTCCGGGACAGGGAGTGGTACACCTTC.

This clone has a single count. V gene TRBV6-7 combines with J gene TRBJ1-1; 8 bases map to TRBD1. TRBV6-7 is marked as an open reading frame, function uncertain. The ends lost 4 bases at V and 1 base at J; junction bases unmatched: 8. The CDR3 is 16 amino acids. The CDR3 is CASSFIRGHENTEAFF. The CDR3 DNA reads as TGTGCCAGCAGTTTCATCAGGGGGCACGAGAACACTGAAGCTTTCTTT.

V is TRBV19 and J is TRBJ1-1; D may be TRBD1 (6 bases). Germline V CDR1 and CDR2: LNHDA, SQIVND (reference sequence). The CDR3 spans 14 residues. V dropped 3 bases and J dropped 0 bases, with 8 bases sitting between them. In DNA, the CDR3 is TGTGCCAGTAGTATCGGACAGTTGAACACTGAAGCTTTCTTT. This codes for CASSIGQLNTEAFF.

V and J are TRBV6-5 and TRBJ1-6; no definite D call. V lost 2 bases, J lost 9 bases, and 8 bases lay in between. This CDR3 spans 13 amino acids. Per the germline V gene, CDR1 is MNHEY and CDR2 is SVGAGI. CDR3 nucleotides: TGTGCCAGCAGTTACGGTAGCGCTTCACCCCTCCACTTT. Translation gives CASSYGSASPLHF.

J is TRBJ2-7 and V is TRBV5-4; 11 bases agree with TRBD1. Germline lookup yields CDR1 SGHNT and CDR2 YYREEE (reference sequence). The CDR3 is made up of 15 amino acids. V was pared by 4 bases and J by 2 bases, with 5 bases of the junction left unmatched. The CDR3: CASSVRDRGAYEQYF. In DNA, the CDR3 is TGTGCCAGCAGCGTCCGGGACAGGGGGGCCTACGAGCAGTACTTC.

The chain joins TRBV5-4 to TRBJ2-7; 16 bases fit TRBD2. The germline gives CDR1 SGHNT, CDR2 YYREEE (reference sequence). The CDR3 has 20 residues. Germline trimming cut 3 bases from V and 3 bases from J; bases unmatched to any gene: 15. CDR3 amino acids: CASSSSQGLAGGRNYYEQYF. The DNA of the CDR3 is TGTGCCAGCAGCTCCAGCCAGGGACTAGCGGGAGGGCGGAATTACTACGAGCAGTACTTC.